A single sample is the source of the 31 T cell receptor beta chains below, sequenced in a study of technical replicates of blood from a few donors (dated by TCRdb to about 2017). The method was the immunoSEQ multiplex PCR assay. TCRdb carries this immuneACCESS record with in-frame sequences only. Its versions omit some clonotypes, under half of them owing to an unresolved V gene in the studies checked, with the rest unexplained. The sample table shows tens of thousands of clones, and around 97% are seen once. Jointly, the top ten make up less than 0.25% of the sample. The specimen sequenced was T cells isolated from PBMCs. The receptors here all came from a human donor in good health.

The rearrangement links TRBV28 to TRBJ1-1; D gene uncertain. CDR1 MDHEN and CDR2 SYDVKM come from the germline V gene. CDR3 size: 14 residues. V lost 2 bases, J lost 6 bases, and 13 bases lay in between. The CDR3 reads CASSLHQQVPEAFF. In DNA form, the CDR3 reads TGTGCCAGCAGTTTACACCAGCAGGTACCTGAAGCTTTCTTT.

The chain employs TRBV13 and TRBJ2-3, with 10 bases lining up with TRBD1. CDR3 length: 15 amino acids. The V gene's germline CDR1 is PRHDT and CDR2 FYEKMQ (reference sequence). V lost 5 bases, J lost 2 bases, and 4 bases stayed unmatched. CDR3 sequence: CASSRDRGYTDTQYF. In DNA, the CDR3 is TGTGCCAGCAGCCGGGACAGGGGCTACACAGATACGCAGTATTTT.

The chain recombines TRBV9 with TRBJ1-4; 8 bases are a match to TRBD1. The CDR3 has 15 residues. Germline-derived CDR1 and CDR2 are SGDLS and YYNGEE. The V and J ends lost 0 bases and 11 bases, in that order; junction bases with no gene match: 9. The CDR3 nucleotides read TGTGCCAGCAGCGTAGGGGTCGGACAGGGTCAGAAACTGTTTTTT. This encodes CASSVGVGQGQKLFF.

J is TRBJ2-5 and V is TRBV5-4, with D uncertain. The CDR3 spans 14 residues. V gave up 1 base and J gave up 2 bases, with 9 bases separating them. The germline V gene has CDR1 SGHNT and CDR2 YYREEE (reference sequence). The CDR3 DNA is TGTGCCAGCAGCTTGTCCGCAGTTCAAGAGACCCAGTACTTC. Residues: CASSLSAVQETQYF.

The chain employs TRBV28 and TRBJ2-3; perhaps TRBD2 as D (5 bases). CDR3 length: 15 amino acids. Trimming removed 3 bases at V and 1 base at J, with 11 bases between. Per germline, CDR1 MDHEN and CDR2 SYDVKM. The CDR3, as DNA: TGTGCCAGCAGTTTTGAGGGATTTGGCACAGATACGCAGTATTTT. Its protein is CASSFEGFGTDTQYF.

This sequence joins TRBV19 and TRBJ2-7, with D perhaps TRBD2 (6 bases). Trimming pared 0 bases from V and 4 bases from J, leaving 10 bases between. Germline V gene sequence: CDR1 LNHDA, CDR2 SQIVND (reference sequence). The CDR3 extends over 14 amino acids. For the CDR3, the DNA is TGTGCCAGTAGTATAGAGGGCGGGGAATACGAGCAGTACTTC. Translation gives CASSIEGGEYEQYF.

This chain joins TRBV2 and TRBJ2-7; D remains ambiguous. From germline, CDR1 is SNHLY and CDR2 FYNNEI. The CDR3 length is 15 residues. V was cut by 0 bases and J by 6 bases, with 15 bases left in between. The CDR3 sequence is CASSEALQAFREQYF. CDR3 coding DNA: TGTGCCAGCAGTGAAGCGCTTCAGGCCTTCCGCGAGCAGTACTTC.

CDR3 region: CASSQSGFWDAGEQFF. In DNA, the CDR3 is TGTGCCAGCAGCCAGAGTGGGTTTTGGGATGCGGGTGAGCAGTTCTTC. V gene TRBV14 combines with J gene TRBJ2-1, with D possibly matching TRBD2 (5 bases). The ends were cut back, 3 bases at V and 9 bases at J, with 21 bases in the middle. CDR3 length: 16 residues. The germline gives CDR1 SGHDN, CDR2 FVKESK. Complete variable domain (other parts from reference TRBV14 and TRBJ2-1): EAGVTQFPSHSVIEKGQTVTLRCDPISGHDNLYWYRRVMGKEIKFLLHFVKESKQDESGMPNNRFLAERTGGTYSTLKVQPAELEDSGVYFCASSQSGFWDAGEQFFGPGTRLTVL.

The rearrangement links TRBV2 to TRBJ2-1; the match to TRBD2 covers 9 bases. CDR1 is SNHLY, CDR2 FYNNEI, per germline. The CDR3 has 15 residues. The J segment lost 6 bases and the V segment lost 6 bases, leaving 9 bases of the junction unmatched. CDR3 amino acids: CASRLLAGSFNEQFF. The CDR3 nucleotides read TGTGCCAGCAGGCTTCTAGCGGGAAGTTTCAATGAGCAGTTCTTC.

The gene calls are TRBV6-6 and TRBJ2-3; 12 bases line up with TRBD2. The trim removed 5 bases at V and 1 base at J, leaving 4 bases unmatched. In germline, CDR1 is MNHNY, CDR2 SVGAGI (reference sequence). The CDR3 sequence is 16 residues long. The CDR3 sequence is CASSQLAGGGTDTQYF. CDR3 nucleotides: TGTGCCAGCAGTCAACTAGCGGGAGGCGGCACAGATACGCAGTATTTT.

V is TRBV6-5 and J is TRBJ1-2; TRBD1 matches at 8 bases. Germline V gives CDR1 MNHEY, CDR2 SVGAGI. The ends lost 2 bases at V and 3 bases at J; junction bases unmatched: 2. The CDR3 covers 14 residues. CDR3 in amino acids: CASSYLTGDYGYTF. As DNA, the CDR3 is TGTGCCAGCAGTTACCTGACAGGGGACTATGGCTACACCTTC.

V is TRBV6-1 and J is TRBJ2-1; D may be TRBD2 (5 bases). Germline lookup yields CDR1 MNHNS and CDR2 SASEGT. V was cut by 5 bases and J by 1 base, with 12 bases left in between. The CDR3 is 15 residues long. CDR3 in DNA: TGTGCCAGCAGTTTGGGGAGAATGTCCTACAATGAGCAGTTCTTC. It is translated as CASSLGRMSYNEQFF.

The V call is TRBV7-2, the J call TRBJ2-2; 10 bases fit TRBD2. Germline V gene data show CDR1 as SGHTA and CDR2 as FQGNSA. V shed 4 bases and J 4 bases; nucleotides not matched to a gene: 0. CDR3 length: 14 residues. CDR3 nucleotide sequence: TGTGCCAGCAGCTGGACTAGCGGCACCGGGGAGCTGTTTTTT. This translates into CASSWTSGTGELFF.

This rearrangement joins TRBV6-4 to TRBJ2-6; D possibly corresponds to TRBD1 (7 bases). The CDR3 runs 16 residues. Germline lookup yields CDR1 MRHNA and CDR2 SNTAGT. Trimming stripped 3 bases from V and 2 bases from J, with 11 bases between. The chain's CDR3 is CASSEGGGAGANVLTF. The CDR3 coding sequence is TGTGCCAGCAGTGAAGGAGGGGGCGCTGGGGCCAACGTCCTGACTTTC.

This chain links TRBV2 with TRBJ2-3, with TRBD2 as a possible D gene (5 bases). The ends were cut back, 1 base at V and 5 bases at J, with 10 bases in the middle. Per germline, CDR1 SNHLY and CDR2 FYNNEI. The CDR3 has 14 amino acids. In DNA, the CDR3 is TGTGCCAGCAGTGAAGGGGCCGAGGGAGATACGCAGTATTTT. Amino acid sequence: CASSEGAEGDTQYF.

This clone was observed a single time. The V gene is TRBV10-3, the J gene TRBJ1-3; possible D gene TRBD1, 6 bases. Germline loops: CDR1 ENHRY, CDR2 SYGVKD. With 6 bases removed from V and 0 bases from J, the gap between germline ends came to 21 bases. CDR3 size: 18 residues. DNA for the CDR3: TGTGCCATCAGAGATAGAGACAGGCCCGCCGTCTCTGGAAACACCATATATTTT. Translated: CAIRDRDRPAVSGNTIYF.

The V call is TRBV15, the J call TRBJ2-6; TRBD1 aligns across 7 bases. CDR3 length: 15 amino acids. J was trimmed by 2 bases and V by 2 bases; bases with no gene match: 0. Germline CDR1 LNHNV, CDR2 YYDKDF (reference sequence). The CDR3 sequence: CATSRQGAGANVLTF. CDR3 nucleotides: TGTGCCACCAGCAGACAGGGGGCTGGGGCCAACGTCCTGACTTTC.

The CDR3 DNA reads as TGTGCCAGCAGCTATAACAGGGCCCTGAACACTGAAGCTTTCTTT. As protein: CASSYNRALNTEAFF. The gene calls are TRBV28 and TRBJ1-1; TRBD1 might be the D (6 bases). The CDR3 has 15 residues. V was clipped by 6 bases and J by 0 bases, with 14 bases between them. CDR1 and CDR2 (germline): MDHEN, SYDVKM.

The table lists this clone with a count of one. The V and J genes are TRBV18 and TRBJ2-1, with a weak D call TRBD2 (6 bases). The germline gives CDR1 KGHSH, CDR2 LQKENI. The CDR3 runs to 21 residues. V was shortened by 3 bases and J by 2 bases, with 29 bases between the two germline ends. The CDR3 DNA sequence: TGTGCCAGCTCACCCCAGGCGGGACGGTGTCAGTCTGCGGTCCCCTACAATGAGCAGTTCTTC. This codes for CASSPQAGRCQSAVPYNEQFF.

The CDR3 DNA follows: TGTGCCACCAGCAGAGGGACAGGCACTGAAGCTTTCTTT. It specifies CATSRGTGTEAFF. V is TRBV15 and J is TRBJ1-1; 7 bases fit TRBD1. V lost 1 base and J lost 4; bases outside the gene matches: 0. This CDR3 comprises 13 residues. Germline V gene lookup returns CDR1 LNHNV and CDR2 YYDKDF (reference sequence).

J is TRBJ2-1 and V is TRBV25-1; D is uncertain. This CDR3 spans 15 amino acids. Deletions cut 1 base from V and 1 base from J, with 8 bases between. Germline values: CDR1 MGHDK, CDR2 SYGVNS. The CDR3 sequence is CASSEFGQSYNEQFF. The CDR3, as DNA: TGTGCCAGCAGTGAATTTGGGCAGTCCTACAATGAGCAGTTCTTC.

This chain links TRBV6-5 with TRBJ2-7, with 8 bases lining up with TRBD1. Per germline, CDR1 MNHEY and CDR2 SVGAGI. This CDR3 comprises 16 residues. Trimming cost V 1 base and J 1 base; bases outside gene matches: 6. The CDR3 nucleotides are TGTGCCAGCAGTTACTACGGGACAGGAGCTTCCTACGAGCAGTACTTC. It translates to CASSYYGTGASYEQYF.

The chain couples TRBV29-1 to TRBJ2-1; 9 nucleotides match TRBD1. V was pared by 4 bases and J by 6 bases, with 7 bases of the junction left unmatched. The CDR3 loop spans 14 amino acids. Germline loops: CDR1 SQVTM, CDR2 ANQGSEA. The chain's CDR3 is CSVAGTGSLNEQFF. In nucleotides, the CDR3 is TGCAGCGTTGCGGGGACAGGGAGTCTCAATGAGCAGTTCTTC.

A remark on this clone: The sample carries other DNA sequences with the same CDR3. This chain joins TRBV4-1 and TRBJ1-5; 7 bases are shared with TRBD1. V lost 1 base, J lost 2 bases, and 2 bases stayed unmatched. This CDR3 contains 15 residues. CDR1 and CDR2 from the germline V gene are MGHRA and YSYEKL. The CDR3 bases are TGCGCCAGCAGCCAAGTCGGACAGGGCAATCAGCCCCAGCATTTT. Encoded protein: CASSQVGQGNQPQHF.

The chain is built from TRBV19 and TRBJ2-7; D remains ambiguous. Deletions cut 4 bases from V and 8 bases from J, with 9 bases between. The CDR3 contains 11 residues. Germline CDR1 reads LNHDA; CDR2 reads SQIVND (reference sequence). This chain's CDR3 is CASSTSVQQYF. In DNA, the CDR3 is TGTGCCAGTAGTACCTCCGTCCAGCAGTACTTC.

The chain uses TRBV27 and TRBJ1-4; D not certain. Germline V gene sequence: CDR1 MNHEY, CDR2 SMNVEV (reference sequence). The CDR3 totals 15 residues. Deletions cut 5 bases from V and 2 bases from J, with 12 bases between. This chain's CDR3 is CASSGVAGTNEKLFF. CDR3 in DNA: TGTGCCAGCAGTGGGGTGGCGGGTACTAATGAAAAACTGTTTTTT.

V is TRBV11-2 and J is TRBJ1-1; TRBD1 might be the D (5 bases). Per the germline V gene, CDR1 is SGHAT and CDR2 is FQNNGV. The CDR3 covers 15 residues. The V end lost 2 bases, the J end lost 3 bases, and 13 bases lay between the germline ends. The CDR3 sequence: CASSLWLKGDTEAFF. CDR3 DNA: TGTGCCAGCAGCTTATGGCTCAAAGGGGACACTGAAGCTTTCTTT.

This clone was seen just once. The gene calls are TRBV11-2 and TRBJ1-5; 10 bases fit TRBD1. Germline V gene lookup returns CDR1 SGHAT and CDR2 FQNNGV. V trimming: 6 bases; J trimming: 0 bases; junction bases outside the gene matches: 14. The CDR3 is 19 amino acids. In nucleotides, the CDR3 is TGTGCCAGCAGGCCCCCTGGACAGGGGGAAGTGGTTAGCAATCAGCCCCAGCATTTT. Translated, it gives CASRPPGQGEVVSNQPQHF.

The chain recombines TRBV25-1 with TRBJ1-5; D call uncertain. CDR1 is MGHDK and CDR2 is SYGVNS in the germline V gene. V gave up 10 bases and J gave up 1 base, with 8 bases separating them. This CDR3 region has 12 residues. The CDR3 nucleotides are TGTGCCACCCCGAGGAGCAATCAGCCCCAGCATTTT. Translated, it gives CATPRSNQPQHF.

The V gene is TRBV6-5, the J gene TRBJ1-1, with D perhaps matching TRBD1 (6 bases). V lost 5 bases and J 12 bases, leaving 13 bases between the germline ends. The CDR3 extends over 11 amino acids. Germline V lookup: CDR1 MNHEY, CDR2 SVGAGI. CDR3 nucleotide sequence: TGTGCCAGCAGTCACAGGGTCTTGACTTTCTTT. Protein sequence: CASSHRVLTFF.

This chain joins TRBV11-2 and TRBJ1-6, with 7 bases aligning to TRBD1. After removal of 3 bases from V and 13 bases from J, the junction contained 12 bases not matched to a gene. CDR1 SGHAT and CDR2 FQNNGV come from the germline V gene. The CDR3 extends over 15 amino acids. In DNA form, the CDR3 reads TGTGCCAGCAGCTTTTCGAGGGGACAGCTGGCTCCCCTCCACTTT. Amino acids: CASSFSRGQLAPLHF.